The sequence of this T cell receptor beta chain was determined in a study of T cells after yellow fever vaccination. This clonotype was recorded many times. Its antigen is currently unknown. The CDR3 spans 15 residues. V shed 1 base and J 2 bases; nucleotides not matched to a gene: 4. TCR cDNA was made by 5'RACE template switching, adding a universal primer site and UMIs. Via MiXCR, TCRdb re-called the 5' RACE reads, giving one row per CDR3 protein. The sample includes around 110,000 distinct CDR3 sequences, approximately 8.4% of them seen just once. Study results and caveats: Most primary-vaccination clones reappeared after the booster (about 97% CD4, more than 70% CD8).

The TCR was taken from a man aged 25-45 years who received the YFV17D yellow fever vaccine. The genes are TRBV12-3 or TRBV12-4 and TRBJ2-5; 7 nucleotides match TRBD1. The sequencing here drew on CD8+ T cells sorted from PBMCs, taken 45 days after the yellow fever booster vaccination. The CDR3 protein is CASSLGTGQQETQYF. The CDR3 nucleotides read TGTGCCAGCAGTTTAGGGACAGGCCAACAAGAGACCCAGTACTTC.